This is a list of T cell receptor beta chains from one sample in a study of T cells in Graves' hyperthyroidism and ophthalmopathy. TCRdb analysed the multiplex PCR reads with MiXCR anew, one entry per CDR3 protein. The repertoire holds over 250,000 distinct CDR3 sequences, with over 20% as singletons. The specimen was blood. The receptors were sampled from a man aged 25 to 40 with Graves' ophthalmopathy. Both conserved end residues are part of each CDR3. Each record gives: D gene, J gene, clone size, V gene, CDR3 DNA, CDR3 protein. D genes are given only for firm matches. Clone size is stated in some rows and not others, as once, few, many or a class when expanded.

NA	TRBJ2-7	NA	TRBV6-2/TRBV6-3	TGTGCCAGCAGTCACTACTTACACAGCCCCCTCTCCTACAAGCAGTACTTC	CASSHYLHSPLSYKQYF
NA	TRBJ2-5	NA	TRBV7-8	TGTGCCAGCAACCACAGGCTCCAAGAGACCCAGTACTTC	CASNHRLQETQYF
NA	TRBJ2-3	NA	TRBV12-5	TGTGGTAGTGAGAGGGCATGGAAGGCGAACTTCACAGATACGCAGTATTTT	CGSERAWKANFTDTQYF
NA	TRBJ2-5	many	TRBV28	TGTGCCAGCAGCTTAGAAGAGACCCAGTACTTC	CASSLEETQYF
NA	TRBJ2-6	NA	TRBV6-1	TGTGCCAGCAAGAAGGGGGTTACGTCCTCTGGGGCCAACGTCCTGACTTTC	CASKKGVTSSGANVLTF
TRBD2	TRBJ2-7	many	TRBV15	TGTGCCACCAGCAGTACTAGCGGGAGGGCAAGCGAGCAGTACTTC	CATSSTSGRASEQYF
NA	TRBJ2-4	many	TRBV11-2	TGTGCCAGCGGCGGGGTAGCCAAAAACATTCAGTACTTC	CASGGVAKNIQYF
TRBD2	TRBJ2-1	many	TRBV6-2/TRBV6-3	TGTGCCAGCAGTTACGGGTGGGCGGGGGGAGACAATGAGCAGTTCTTC	CASSYGWAGGDNEQFF
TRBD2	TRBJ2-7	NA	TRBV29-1	TGCAGCGTTGGACCGGGACTAAGCGAGCAGTACTTC	CSVGPGLSEQYF
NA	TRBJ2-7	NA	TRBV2	TGTGCCAGCGGTCCCCATCCGGTCCAAGTGCCCTACGAGCAGTACTTC	CASGPHPVQVPYEQYF
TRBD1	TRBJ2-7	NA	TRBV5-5	TGTGCCAGCAGCTTATGGTCGACAGGGGTAAGCGAGCAGTACTTC	CASSLWSTGVSEQYF
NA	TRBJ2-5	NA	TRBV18	TGTGCCAGCTCAAACCGGGACGCCCAGTACTTC	CASSNRDAQYF
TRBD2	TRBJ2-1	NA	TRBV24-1	TGTGCCGTCGGCGGGAGGTTTTCCTACAATGAGCAGTTCTTC	CAVGGRFSYNEQFF
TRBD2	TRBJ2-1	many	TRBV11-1	TGTGCCAGCAGCATACTAGCGGGGAGCTCCTACAATGAGCAGTTCTTC	CASSILAGSSYNEQFF
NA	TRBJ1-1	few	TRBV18	TGTGCCAGCTCACACAGGGCAGACACTGAAGCTTTCTTT	CASSHRADTEAFF
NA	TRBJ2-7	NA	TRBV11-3	TGTGCCAGCAGTGGGGCCGGCACAAGATACGAGCAGTACTTC	CASSGAGTRYEQYF
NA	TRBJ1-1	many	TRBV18	TGTGCCAGCTCAGAGGACCGGGCAGTATCTAGCACTGAAGCTTTCTTT	CASSEDRAVSSTEAFF
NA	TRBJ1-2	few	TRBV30	TGTGCCTGGATTGATATAGGGACGAGTGGCTACACCTTC	CAWIDIGTSGYTF
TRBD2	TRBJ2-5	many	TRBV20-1	TGCAGTGCTAAAAGGGCGGGAGGATCGGAGACCCAGTACTTC	CSAKRAGGSETQYF
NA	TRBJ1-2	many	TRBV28	TGTGCCAGCAGTTTTCGGACAGCGTATGGCTACACCTTC	CASSFRTAYGYTF
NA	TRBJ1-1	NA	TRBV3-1	TGTGCCAGCAGCCAAGAATTCCTTCGGCCGGAGAACACTGAAGCTTTCTTT	CASSQEFLRPENTEAFF
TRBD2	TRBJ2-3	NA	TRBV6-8	TGTGCCACAAGAGCGGGAGGGTCCCCCGCAGATACGCAGTATTTT	CATRAGGSPADTQYF
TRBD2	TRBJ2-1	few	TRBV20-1	TGCAGTGCTCCTCGGACTAGCAGCGAGCAGTTCTTC	CSAPRTSSEQFF
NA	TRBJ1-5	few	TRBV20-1	TGCAGTGCTAGGTCCAATAGCAATCAGCCCCAGCATTTT	CSARSNSNQPQHF
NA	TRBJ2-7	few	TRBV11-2	TGTGCCAGCAGCTTACGATCTAGCGATAGCTACGAGCAGTACTTC	CASSLRSSDSYEQYF
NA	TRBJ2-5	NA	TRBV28	TGTGCCAGCAGCCAAGATCCCTGGGGGAGGTTTGCGACCCAGTACTTC	CASSQDPWGRFATQYF
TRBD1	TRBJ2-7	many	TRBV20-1	TGCAGTGCGTTACCGGGACAGGGAGCCTACGAGCAGTACTTC	CSALPGQGAYEQYF
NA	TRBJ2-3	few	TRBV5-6	TGTGCCAGCAGCTCCTTAGCGGAGATGACAGATACGCAGTATTTT	CASSSLAEMTDTQYF
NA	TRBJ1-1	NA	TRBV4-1	TGCGCCAGCAGCCAAGGGAACAGCATCCCCAGCACTGAAGCTTTCTTT	CASSQGNSIPSTEAFF
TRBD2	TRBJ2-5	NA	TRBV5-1	TGCGCCAGCAGCTTTTCAGCGGGACAAGAGACCCAGTACTTC	CASSFSAGQETQYF
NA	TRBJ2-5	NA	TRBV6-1	TGTGCCAGCAGGAGAGCGGGTGGGGAGACCCAGTACTTC	CASRRAGGETQYF
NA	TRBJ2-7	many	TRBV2	TGTGCCAGCAGTCTACCCCGACCCACCTCCTCCTACGAGCAGTACTTC	CASSLPRPTSSYEQYF